The 5 T cell receptor beta chains below all came from one sample that was sequenced in a study of blood T cell repertoires in COVID-19. Repertoires were generated with immunoSEQ multiplex PCR, while TCRdb's copy carries only in-frame clones and drops some. Of 62,000 or so clones in the sample, 78% were seen once. The sample comprised peripheral blood. The receptor set was obtained from a man aged 55 to 70 with COVID-19, enrolled during active disease.

The chain combines TRBV2 with TRBJ1-6, with D maybe TRBD1 (5 bases). Deletions cut 5 bases from V and 7 bases from J, with 12 bases between. The CDR3 is 14 amino acids. Germline V lookup: CDR1 SNHLY, CDR2 FYNNEI. The CDR3 is CASSSAGGNSPLHF. The CDR3 bases are TGTGCCAGCAGTTCCGCCGGGGGGAATTCACCCCTCCACTTT. Full variable domain (missing parts from reference TRBV2 and TRBJ1-6): EPEVTQTPSHQVTQMGQEVILRCVPISNHLYFYWYRQILGQKVEFLVSFYNNEISEKSEIFDDQFSVERPDGSNFTLKIRSTKLEDSAMYFCASSSAGGNSPLHFGNGTRLTVT.

The rearrangement joins TRBV5-6 to TRBJ1-2; D not resolved. V was cut by 3 bases and J by 2 bases, with 11 bases left in between. This CDR3 is built from 14 residues. CDR1 is SGHDT and CDR2 is YYEEEE in the germline V gene. The CDR3 protein is CASSSQPRNYGYTF. For the CDR3, the DNA is TGTGCCAGCAGCTCCCAGCCCAGGAACTATGGCTACACCTTC. The variable domain in full, with the rest retrieved from reference TRBV5-6 and TRBJ1-2, is DAGVTQSPTHLIKTRGQQVTLRCSPKSGHDTVSWYQQALGQGPQFIFQYYEEEERQRGNFPDRFSGHQFPNYSSELNVNALLLGDSALYLCASSSQPRNYGYTFGSGTRLTVV.

This rearrangement joins TRBV5-1 to TRBJ1-3; 7 nucleotides align to TRBD1. This CDR3 spans 15 amino acids. CDR1 is SGHRS and CDR2 is YFSETQ in the germline V gene. The V segment lost 3 bases and the J segment 4 bases; nucleotides outside the gene matches: 7. The CDR3 protein is CASSYTAGQGNTIYF. The CDR3 nucleotides are TGCGCCAGCAGCTATACGGCGGGACAGGGAAACACCATATATTTT.

This rearrangement joins TRBV29-1 to TRBJ2-1, with 12 bases identical to TRBD2. This CDR3 is built from 15 residues. Germline assignment: CDR1 SQVTM and CDR2 ANQGSEA. Germline trimming cut 4 bases from V and 7 bases from J; bases unmatched to any gene: 8. For the CDR3, the DNA is TGCAGCGTTGGTGCTAGCGGGAGGGCCTTGAATGAGCAGTTCTTC. Translation: CSVGASGRALNEQFF.

The chain is built from TRBV2 and TRBJ2-5, with 11 bases identical to TRBD2. This CDR3 has 15 residues. Germline CDR1 reads SNHLY; CDR2 reads FYNNEI. Germline trimming cut 4 bases from V and 1 base from J; bases unmatched to any gene: 2. This chain's CDR3 is CASSVTSGGQETQYF. The CDR3 region has the DNA TGTGCCAGCAGTGTAACTAGCGGGGGCCAAGAGACCCAGTACTTC.